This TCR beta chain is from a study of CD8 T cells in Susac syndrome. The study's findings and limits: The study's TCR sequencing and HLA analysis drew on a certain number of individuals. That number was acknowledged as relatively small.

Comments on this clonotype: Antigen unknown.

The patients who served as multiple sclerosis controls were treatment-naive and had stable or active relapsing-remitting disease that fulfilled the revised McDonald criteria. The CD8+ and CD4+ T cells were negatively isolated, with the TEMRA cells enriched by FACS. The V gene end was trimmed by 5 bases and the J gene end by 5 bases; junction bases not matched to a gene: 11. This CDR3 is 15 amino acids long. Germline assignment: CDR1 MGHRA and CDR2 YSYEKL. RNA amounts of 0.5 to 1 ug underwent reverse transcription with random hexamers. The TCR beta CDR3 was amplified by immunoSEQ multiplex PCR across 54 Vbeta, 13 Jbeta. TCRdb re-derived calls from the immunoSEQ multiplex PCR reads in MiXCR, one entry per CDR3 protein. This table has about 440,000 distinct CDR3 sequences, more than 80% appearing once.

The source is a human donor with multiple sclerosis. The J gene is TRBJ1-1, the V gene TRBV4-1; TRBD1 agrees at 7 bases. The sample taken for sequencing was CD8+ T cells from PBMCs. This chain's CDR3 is CASSSQTGMMTEAFF. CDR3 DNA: TGCGCCAGCAGCTCGCAGACAGGGATGATGACTGAAGCTTTCTTT.